A selection of T cell receptor beta chains follows, all from one sample in a study of T cells in localized non-small cell lung cancer. The repertoire was sequenced with immunoSEQ multiplex PCR; TCRdb's copy has only in-frame clones and lacks some. Of 12,000 or so clones in the sample, about 83% were seen once. The material was peripheral blood, obtained before any cancer treatment. Receptors originate from a male donor older than 55 with stage I lung adenocarcinoma. Both conserved end residues are part of each CDR3. A D gene is named only where the DNA matches it firmly. Clone size, where shown, is once, few, many, or a class for clones that have expanded.

clone size | D gene | J gene | V gene | CDR3 protein | CDR3 DNA
- | TRBD1 | TRBJ2-1 | TRBV19 | CASSSPTGIDKKQFF | TGTGCCAGTAGTTCGCCGACAGGGATAGATAAGAAGCAGTTCTTC
- | - | TRBJ2-1 | TRBV10-3 | CAISEGQDGDEQFF | TGTGCCATCAGTGAGGGGCAGGATGGCGATGAGCAGTTCTTC
- | TRBD1 | TRBJ1-1 | TRBV7-2 | CASSYSGGGTEAFF | TGTGCCAGCAGCTATTCAGGGGGAGGCACTGAAGCTTTCTTT
- | - | TRBJ2-1 | TRBV18 | CASSSSLGDEQFF | TGTGCCAGCTCATCGAGCCTAGGAGATGAGCAGTTCTTC
- | - | TRBJ1-2 | TRBV5-1 | CASSMVGQTSYGYTF | TGCGCCAGCAGCATGGTCGGGCAGACCAGCTATGGCTACACCTTC
once | - | TRBJ2-5 | TRBV2 | CASSVRPLGETQYF | TGTGCCAGCAGTGTTCGGCCACTGGGGGAGACCCAGTACTTC
- | TRBD2 | TRBJ2-2 | TRBV7-9 | CASSSGSRTRYLNTGELFF | TGTGCCAGCAGCTCCGGTTCCCGGACTAGGTACCTTAACACCGGGGAGCTGTTTTTT
- | TRBD2 | TRBJ2-1 | TRBV7-9 | CASSLQVALAGGQFF | TGTGCCAGCAGCTTACAAGTTGCACTAGCGGGAGGGCAGTTCTTC
- | - | TRBJ2-1 | TRBV7-9 | CASSGRLHEQFF | TGTGCCAGCAGCGGGAGACTTCATGAGCAGTTCTTC
- | - | TRBJ2-7 | TRBV6-1 | CASSSMYEQYF | TGTGCCAGCAGTTCGATGTACGAGCAGTACTTC
- | TRBD1 | TRBJ2-7 | TRBV30 | CAWRRTGVSYEQYF | TGTGCCTGGAGAAGGACAGGGGTTTCTTACGAGCAGTACTTC
- | - | TRBJ2-6 | TRBV11-3 | CASSRCAKQQSRANVLTF | TGTGCCAGCAGCCGTTGTGCCAAGCAACAAAGTCGGGCCAACGTCCTGACTTTC
- | TRBD2 | TRBJ2-1 | TRBV28 | CASESGRPDPIYNEQFF | TGTGCCAGCGAAAGCGGGAGGCCTGACCCCATCTACAATGAGCAGTTCTTC
- | - | TRBJ2-2 | TRBV5-5 | CASSWDSGRVAGELFF | TGTGCCAGCAGCTGGGACTCTGGTAGAGTCGCCGGGGAGCTGTTTTTT
- | TRBD1 | TRBJ2-3 | TRBV11-2 | CASSLTGGTDTQYF | TGTGCCAGCAGCTTAACAGGGGGCACAGATACGCAGTATTTT
- | - | TRBJ2-5 | TRBV7-2 | CASSPIGQEETQYF | TGTGCCAGCAGCCCTATCGGGCAGGAAGAGACCCAGTACTTC
- | - | TRBJ2-1 | TRBV25-1 | CASSITGTHEQFF | TGTGCCAGCAGTATCACAGGGACGCATGAGCAGTTCTTC
- | - | TRBJ2-3 | TRBV2 | CASSVFSASTDTQYF | TGTGCCAGCAGTGTATTTTCGGCTAGCACAGATACGCAGTATTTT
- | TRBD1 | TRBJ2-7 | TRBV5-1 | CASSRTGSAYEQYF | TGCGCCAGCAGCCGGACAGGGAGCGCCTACGAGCAGTACTTC
- | - | TRBJ2-3 | TRBV27 | CASSLDARVTDTQYF | TGTGCCAGCAGTTTAGATGCAAGGGTAACAGATACGCAGTATTTT
- | - | TRBJ2-1 | TRBV9 | CASSDRGASSYNEQFF | TGTGCCAGCAGCGACCGGGGGGCGAGCTCCTACAATGAGCAGTTCTTC
- | - | TRBJ2-3 | TRBV19 | CASSISVTDTQYF | TGTGCCAGTAGTATATCCGTCACAGATACGCAGTATTTT
- | TRBD2 | TRBJ2-1 | TRBV6-1 | CASSDQLAGYNEQFF | TGTGCCAGCAGTGATCAGCTAGCGGGATACAATGAGCAGTTCTTC
- | - | TRBJ1-1 | TRBV5-6 | CASAGTPAGGTEAFF | TGTGCCAGCGCGGGGACACCGGCCGGTGGAACTGAAGCTTTCTTT
once | TRBD2 | TRBJ2-7 | TRBV28 | CASHRGGSGYEQYF | TGTGCCAGCCACCGGGGGGGTTCAGGCTACGAGCAGTACTTC
- | - | TRBJ1-2 | TRBV9 | CASSLARGGGYGYTF | TGTGCCAGCAGCCTCGCCCGGGGGGGCGGCTATGGCTACACCTTC
- | - | TRBJ2-7 | TRBV6-6 | CASSYSTYEQYF | TGTGCCAGCAGTTACTCTACCTACGAGCAGTACTTC
- | TRBD1 | TRBJ2-7 | TRBV28 | CASSLSRTGSYEQYF | TGTGCCAGCAGTTTATCCCGGACAGGATCCTACGAGCAGTACTTC
- | TRBD2 | TRBJ2-1 | TRBV15 | CATSRERTSGNEQFF | TGTGCCACCAGCAGAGAACGGACTAGCGGGAATGAGCAGTTCTTC
once | TRBD2 | TRBJ2-1 | TRBV2 | CASSERASGRGNEQFF | TGTGCCAGCAGTGAACGGGCTAGCGGGAGAGGGAATGAGCAGTTCTTC
- | - | TRBJ2-7 | TRBV28 | CASASGTTPYEQYF | TGTGCCAGCGCGTCCGGGACCACCCCATACGAGCAGTACTTC
- | TRBD1 | TRBJ1-5 | TRBV14 | CASSPTGSNQPQHF | TGTGCCAGCAGCCCGACAGGGAGCAATCAGCCCCAGCATTTT
- | - | TRBJ1-3 | TRBV29-1 | CSVDGGGPPGNTIYF | TGCAGCGTTGATGGTGGGGGGCCGCCTGGAAACACCATATATTTT
- | - | TRBJ2-5 | TRBV28 | CASSLSSLPDQYF | TGTGCCAGCAGTTTAAGTAGCCTCCCAGACCAGTACTTC
- | TRBD2 | TRBJ2-5 | TRBV19 | CASSIDLTSGRVETQYF | TGTGCCAGTAGTATAGATTTGACTAGCGGGAGGGTGGAGACCCAGTACTTC
- | TRBD1 | TRBJ2-3 | TRBV6-4 | CATGTGPTDTQYF | TGTGCCACCGGGACAGGGCCCACAGATACGCAGTATTTT
- | - | TRBJ1-1 | TRBV30 | CAWRRGGIEAFF | TGTGCCTGGAGAAGGGGTGGGATTGAAGCTTTCTTT
- | TRBD2 | TRBJ2-1 | TRBV11-3 | CASSLDGRNYNEQFF | TGTGCCAGCAGCTTAGACGGGAGGAATTACAATGAGCAGTTCTTC
- | TRBD2 | TRBJ2-5 | TRBV7-9 | CASSLAGRLAGGKETQYF | TGTGCCAGCAGCTTAGCTGGGAGACTAGCGGGTGGTAAAGAGACCCAGTACTTC
- | - | TRBJ2-7 | TRBV11-2 | CASSLSGQFYYEQYF | TGTGCCAGCAGCTTATCGGGGCAATTTTACTACGAGCAGTACTTC
- | TRBD1 | TRBJ2-3 | TRBV6-6 | CASIQDRLDGTQYF | TGTGCCAGCATCCAGGACAGGCTTGATGGTACGCAGTATTTT
- | - | TRBJ2-5 | TRBV7-8 | CASSFYAETQYF | TGTGCCAGCAGCTTCTACGCGGAGACCCAGTACTTC
- | TRBD1 | TRBJ1-5 | TRBV18 | CASSPQGQGLGQPQHF | TGTGCCAGCTCACCACAGGGACAGGGTCTAGGTCAGCCCCAGCATTTT
few | TRBD2 | TRBJ2-3 | TRBV7-9 | CASSFGTSRTDTQYF | TGTGCCAGCAGCTTCGGGACTAGTAGGACAGATACGCAGTATTTT
- | TRBD1 | TRBJ1-5 | TRBV30 | CAWSVQGGRNQPQHF | TGTGCCTGGAGTGTACAAGGGGGCAGGAATCAGCCCCAGCATTTT
- | - | TRBJ1-2 | TRBV5-1 | CASSSQINYGYTF | TGCGCCAGCAGCTCACAGATTAACTATGGCTACACCTTC
- | - | TRBJ1-1 | TRBV6-4 | CASSDRSPAEAFF | TGTGCCAGCAGTGACCGTAGTCCCGCTGAAGCTTTCTTT
- | - | TRBJ2-3 | TRBV19 | CASRTASSTDTQYF | TGTGCCAGTAGGACAGCTTCTAGCACAGATACGCAGTATTTT
- | - | TRBJ2-7 | TRBV7-7 | CASSLVAGTGYEQYF | TGTGCTAGCAGCTTAGTGGCCGGGACGGGCTACGAGCAGTACTTC
- | - | TRBJ2-7 | TRBV5-4 | CASSHNLGTYEQYF | TGTGCCAGCAGCCACAATCTAGGGACTTACGAGCAGTACTTC
- | - | TRBJ1-2 | TRBV29-1 | CSSGGNNNYGYTF | TGCAGCTCTGGTGGGAACAATAACTATGGCTACACCTTC
- | - | TRBJ1-4 | TRBV4-1 | CASSQEVKGQAEKLFF | TGCGCCAGCAGCCAAGAGGTAAAGGGTCAGGCTGAAAAACTGTTTTTT
- | - | TRBJ2-2 | TRBV11-3 | CASSSSGRRNTGELFF | TGTGCCAGCAGCTCCTCGGGGCGGCGGAACACCGGGGAGCTGTTTTTT